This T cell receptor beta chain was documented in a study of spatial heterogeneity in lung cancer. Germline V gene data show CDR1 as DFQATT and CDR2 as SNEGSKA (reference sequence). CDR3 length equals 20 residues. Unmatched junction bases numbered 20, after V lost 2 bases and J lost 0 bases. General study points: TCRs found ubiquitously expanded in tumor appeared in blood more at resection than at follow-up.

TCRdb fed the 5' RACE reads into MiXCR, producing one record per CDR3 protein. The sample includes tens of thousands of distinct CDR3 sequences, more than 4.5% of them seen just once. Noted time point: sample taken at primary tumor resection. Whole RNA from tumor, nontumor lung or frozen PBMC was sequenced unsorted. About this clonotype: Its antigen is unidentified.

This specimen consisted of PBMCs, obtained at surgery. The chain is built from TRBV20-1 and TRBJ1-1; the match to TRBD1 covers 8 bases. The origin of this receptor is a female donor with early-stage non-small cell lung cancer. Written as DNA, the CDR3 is TGCAGTGCTAGACCCACCGGACAGGGATTCTTCGGCCTTATGAACACTGAAGCTTTCTTT. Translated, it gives CSARPTGQGFFGLMNTEAFF.